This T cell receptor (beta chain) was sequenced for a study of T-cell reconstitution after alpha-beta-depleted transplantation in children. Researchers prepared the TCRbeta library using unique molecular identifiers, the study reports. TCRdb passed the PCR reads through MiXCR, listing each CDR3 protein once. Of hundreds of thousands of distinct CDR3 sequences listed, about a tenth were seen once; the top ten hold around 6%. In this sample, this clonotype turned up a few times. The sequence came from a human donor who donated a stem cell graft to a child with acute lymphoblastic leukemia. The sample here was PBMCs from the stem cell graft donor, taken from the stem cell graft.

DNA of the CDR3: TGTGCCAGCAGTTTGTGGGGTTCTAATGAAAAACTGTTTTTT. Translating it yields CASSLWGSNEKLFF. The V and J genes are TRBV27 and TRBJ1-4; no firm D call. The V end was cut by 3 bases, the J end by 3 bases, with 8 bases between. The CDR3 spans 14 residues. Germline values: CDR1 MNHEY, CDR2 SMNVEV (reference sequence).